This T cell receptor (beta chain) was found in a study of T cells in Graves' hyperthyroidism and ophthalmopathy. Overall study: At the time of initial diagnosis and before any treatment, peripheral blood was collected.

Worth noting for this clonotype: Its antigen is undetermined.

Amplification targeted TCR beta CDR3 regions from RNA transcripts. Initially, a first-round RT-PCR of the TCR CDR3 employed the HTBI primer set. TCRdb itself ran the multiplex PCR reads through MiXCR, one entry per CDR3 protein. In the table there are 640,000 or so distinct CDR3 sequences, about 14% of which are singletons. Study-level results: Separation of ophthalmopathy from stable hyperthyroidism was achieved by a 13 V-J model.

The CDR3 runs 15 residues. Between the trimmed V and J ends, which lost 0 bases and 6 bases, there was a span of 15 bases. Germline V gene sequence: CDR1 LGHNA, CDR2 YNFKEQ. Disease duration was under 3 months in the ophthalmopathy patients, who also had a Clinical Activity Score of at least 3 and a NOSPECS grade of at least 4. The source of the PBMCs was about 10 ml of fresh peripheral blood. V gene TRBV4-2 combines with J gene TRBJ2-7; no clear D gene. The material sequenced was blood. The TCR comes from a woman between 18 and 29 years old with Graves' ophthalmopathy. The CDR3 nucleotides are TGTGCCAGCAGCCAAGAGATAGCCTATCTAGGCGAGCAGTACTTC. This gives the protein CASSQEIAYLGEQYF.